What follows is one TCR beta chain and its context. This sample was taken from a study of OX40 agonist ivuxolimab in advanced cancers. Some clones are missing from TCRdb's copy, which holds only in-frame ones; the method was immunoSEQ multiplex PCR. The table records 92,000 or so clones, 70% to 85% of them present only once. The CDR3 extends over 15 amino acids. Per germline, CDR1 SGHVS and CDR2 FQNEAQ. V was pared by 1 base and J by 4 bases, with 11 bases between. This clonotype was obtained from an adult with an advanced solid tumor such as melanoma, head and neck, liver or kidney cancer. The rearrangement uses TRBV7-8 and TRBJ2-1; D gene ambiguous. Here the sequenced sample was CD4+ or CD8+ T cells sorted from blood, taken in a trial of the OX40 agonist ivuxolimab. The CDR3: CASSLGGGSYNEQFF. CDR3 DNA: TGTGCCAGCAGCTTAGGAGGCGGATCGTACAATGAGCAGTTCTTC.